The 21 T cell receptor beta chains given below trace back to one sample, sequenced in a study of T cells in Graves' hyperthyroidism and ophthalmopathy. Amplification targeted TCR beta CDR3 regions from RNA transcripts. Researchers ran a first-round RT-PCR on the TCR CDR3 using the HTBI primer set. TCRdb re-called the multiplex PCR reads with MiXCR, one entry per CDR3 protein. The profile shows 500,000 to 650,000 distinct CDR3 sequences, approximately 15% of them singletons. Sequenced: blood. The receptor set was obtained from a woman between 45 and 65 years old with Graves' ophthalmopathy.

The table lists this clonotype with a few counts. The CDR3, as DNA: TGTGCCAGCAGCTTAGAACGGGGACGTGCTAATGAAAAACTGTTTTTT. It codes for CASSLERGRANEKLFF. The rearrangement uses TRBV7-9 and TRBJ1-4, with D perhaps TRBD1 (5 bases). V was shortened by 1 base and J by 3 bases, with 12 bases between the two germline ends. This CDR3 is built from 16 residues. Germline V gene sequence: CDR1 SEHNR, CDR2 FQNEAQ (reference sequence).

The J gene is TRBJ2-2, the V gene TRBV6-5; D uncertain. Germline V gives CDR1 MNHEY, CDR2 SVGAGI. This CDR3 spans 17 amino acids. V was shortened by 4 bases and J by 4 bases, with 19 bases between the two germline ends. CDR3 amino acids: CASSFPTHRTVTGELFF. CDR3 sequence (DNA): TGTGCCAGCAGTTTCCCAACCCATAGAACCGTCACCGGGGAGCTGTTTTTT.

In this sample, this clonotype turned up a few times. This sequence joins TRBV29-1 and TRBJ2-2; weak D call: TRBD2 (6 bases). The germline V and J ends were trimmed by 3 bases and 6 bases, with 17 bases remaining between them. CDR1 is SQVTM, CDR2 ANQGSEA, per germline. This CDR3 contains 15 residues. DNA of the CDR3: TGCAGCGTTGAGGGGGGAGCAGAAAAGGCCGGGGAGCTGTTTTTT. Its translation: CSVEGGAEKAGELFF.

The table lists this clonotype with a few counts. The rearrangement links TRBV27 to TRBJ2-7; weak D call: TRBD1 (6 bases). Germline CDR1 MNHEY, CDR2 SMNVEV (reference sequence). V shed 3 bases and J shed 5 bases, with 23 bases lying between them. CDR3 length equals 17 residues. The CDR3, as DNA: TGTGCCAGCAGTTTTTTTGGAGGAATAGGGGGTTCCGACGAGCAGTACTTC. Its protein product is CASSFFGGIGGSDEQYF.

This chain connects TRBV7-9 to TRBJ2-1, with 13 nucleotides matching TRBD2. The CDR3 is 19 residues long. Germline CDR1 is SEHNR and CDR2 is FQNEAQ (reference sequence). The V gene end was trimmed by 4 bases and the J gene end by 2 bases; junction bases not matched to a gene: 11. As DNA, the CDR3 is TGTGCCAGCAGCTACCCGGGACTAGCGGGATATCGGCCCTACAATGAGCAGTTCTTC. Protein: CASSYPGLAGYRPYNEQFF.

J is TRBJ2-1 and V is TRBV9; D perhaps matches TRBD1 (6 bases). Germline V gene data show CDR1 as SGDLS and CDR2 as YYNGEE. The V end lost 2 bases, the J end lost 7 bases, and 13 bases lay between the germline ends. This CDR3 region has 14 residues. CDR3: CASSVTARGNEQFF. The CDR3 DNA reads as TGTGCCAGCAGCGTGACTGCTAGGGGGAATGAGCAGTTCTTC.

The chain recombines TRBV6-1 with TRBJ2-1; 14 bases align to TRBD2. Germline lookup yields CDR1 MNHNS and CDR2 SASEGT. This CDR3 has 15 amino acids. V was pared by 6 bases and J by 9 bases, with 7 bases of the junction left unmatched. The CDR3 sequence is CASSKGLAGGGEQFF. CDR3 in DNA: TGTGCCAGCAGCAAAGGACTAGCGGGAGGAGGTGAGCAGTTCTTC.

In its sample, this clonotype was seen many times. This chain links TRBV12-5 with TRBJ1-1; tentative D call: TRBD1 (5 bases). The CDR3 is made up of 12 amino acids. Germline-derived CDR1 and CDR2 are LGHNT and FRNRAP. The germline V and J ends were trimmed by 3 bases and 6 bases, with 8 bases remaining between them. The CDR3 coding sequence is TGTGCTAGTGGTTTTGGGGCATCTGAAGCTTTCTTT. Its protein product is CASGFGASEAFF.

The chain joins TRBV6-4 to TRBJ2-5; TRBD1 might be the D (7 bases). With 5 bases removed from V and 2 bases from J, the gap between germline ends came to 21 bases. The CDR3 consists of 17 residues. Germline V CDR1 and CDR2: MRHNA, SNTAGT. CDR3 in DNA: TGTGCCAGCAGTTACCATTCAAGCCAGGGGGGACAAGAGACCCAGTACTTC. Translated, it gives CASSYHSSQGGQETQYF.

The chain couples TRBV19 to TRBJ1-5, with a possible D match to TRBD1 (5 bases). The CDR3 totals 13 residues. CDR1 is LNHDA and CDR2 is SQIVND in the germline V gene (reference sequence). The ends were cut back, 4 bases at V and 7 bases at J, with 11 bases in the middle. The CDR3 sequence: CASSTTRGQPQHF. For the CDR3, the DNA is TGTGCCAGTAGTACCACCCGGGGCCAGCCCCAGCATTTT.

The V call is TRBV27, the J call TRBJ1-2; 8 nucleotides agree with TRBD1. From germline, CDR1 is MNHEY and CDR2 SMNVEV (reference sequence). Trimming at V came to 6 bases and at J to 1 base, leaving 4 bases not matched to a gene. The CDR3 consists of 14 residues. CDR3 bases: TGTGCCAGCAGAATACAGGGGGGTAACTATGGCTACACCTTC. Amino acid sequence: CASRIQGGNYGYTF.

This chain connects TRBV7-9 to TRBJ1-2; D is unclear. CDR1 is SEHNR and CDR2 is FQNEAQ in the germline V gene (reference sequence). The CDR3 spans 15 residues. V gave up 2 bases and J gave up 1 base, with 11 bases separating them. Here the CDR3 reads CASSLSLSDNYGYTF. The CDR3 DNA follows: TGTGCCAGCAGCTTATCGCTGAGTGATAACTATGGCTACACCTTC.

This clonotype came up a few times. This chain joins TRBV15 and TRBJ2-1; weak D call: TRBD2 (6 bases). Germline V gives CDR1 LNHNV, CDR2 YYDKDF (reference sequence). This CDR3 region has 15 residues. Trimming took off 0 bases at V and 5 bases at J, with 11 bases between the two ends. The CDR3 region is CATSRERGIHNEQFF. As DNA, the CDR3 is TGTGCCACCAGCAGAGAGCGCGGGATTCACAATGAGCAGTTCTTC.

This clonotype was seen only a few times. This chain joins TRBV24-1 and TRBJ2-2, with a possible D match to TRBD1 (5 bases). CDR3 length: 14 amino acids. V lost 4 bases and J lost 3, with 8 bases in between. Germline CDR1 reads KGHDR; CDR2 reads SFDVKD. DNA of the CDR3: TGTGCCACCAGTGACCGACAGTACACCGGGGAGCTGTTTTTT. Encoded protein: CATSDRQYTGELFF.

The rearrangement links TRBV4-3 to TRBJ2-3; D is unresolved. CDR1 is LGHNA and CDR2 is YSLEER in the germline V gene. The ends were cut back, 0 bases at V and 4 bases at J, with 11 bases in the middle. The CDR3 is 15 residues long. CDR3 sequence reads: CASSQDWGTADTQYF. In DNA form, the CDR3 reads TGCGCCAGCAGCCAAGATTGGGGTACGGCAGATACGCAGTATTTT.

This clonotype was counted at least ten times. DNA of the CDR3: TGTGCCAGCAGCTCCCGGGACTTCGGGGAGCAGTTCTTC. It codes for CASSSRDFGEQFF. The rearrangement uses TRBV11-3 and TRBJ2-1, with a tentative D call TRBD2 (6 bases). Trimming took 4 bases from V and 10 from J, leaving 14 bases between them. Looked up from germline, CDR1 is SGHNT and CDR2 is YENEEA. The CDR3 extends over 13 amino acids. Variable domain in full (rest from reference TRBV11-3 and TRBJ2-1): EAGVVQSPRYKIIEKKQPVAFWCNPISGHNTLYWYLQNLGQGPELLIRYENEEAVDDSQLPKDRFSAERLKGVDSTLKIQPAELGDSAVYLCASSSRDFGEQFFGPGTRLTVL.

This chain uses TRBV24-1 with TRBJ2-5; 11 bases map to TRBD1. This CDR3 has 16 residues. V dropped 3 bases and J dropped 9; count of bases not matched to a gene: 11. The germline V gene has CDR1 KGHDR and CDR2 SFDVKD. CDR3 nucleotides: TGTGCCACCAGTGATCCCCGGGACAGGGGGTTGGTGGCCCAGTACTTC. This translates into CATSDPRDRGLVAQYF.

In its sample, this clonotype was seen a few times. The chain recombines TRBV10-3 with TRBJ1-2, with 9 bases that match TRBD1. Germline lookup yields CDR1 ENHRY and CDR2 SYGVKD. J gave up 2 bases and V 10 bases, and 8 bases lay outside the gene matches. CDR3 size: 14 residues. The CDR3 coding sequence is TGTGCCACCGAGGGACAGGGAGTAAACTATGGCTACACCTTC. Amino acid sequence: CATEGQGVNYGYTF.

V is TRBV6-1 and J is TRBJ2-7; 8 bases line up with TRBD1. Germline assignment: CDR1 MNHNS and CDR2 SASEGT. V lost 5 bases and J lost 0; bases outside the gene matches: 6. There are 15 residues in the CDR3. The CDR3 bases are TGTGCCAGCAGTCTCCAGGGGGCCAACTCCTACGAGCAGTACTTC. Its protein product is CASSLQGANSYEQYF.

The rearrangement joins TRBV4-2 to TRBJ1-6; 9 bases fit TRBD1. The CDR3 covers 15 residues. Germline CDR1 LGHNA, CDR2 YNFKEQ. Germline trimming cut 2 bases from V and 9 bases from J; bases unmatched to any gene: 5. CDR3 in DNA: TGTGCCAGCAGCCAAAAGACAGGGGGAGGTTCACCCCTCCACTTT. It translates to CASSQKTGGGSPLHF.

This clonotype showed up just a few times. This chain joins TRBV14 and TRBJ2-7, with D possibly TRBD2 on 6 matching bases. The CDR3 consists of 15 residues. In germline, CDR1 is SGHDN, CDR2 FVKESK. V gave up 1 base and J gave up 6 bases, with 16 bases separating them. The CDR3 here is CASSQAPGLSGEQYF. CDR3 coding DNA: TGTGCCAGCAGCCAAGCCCCGGGACTTAGCGGCGAGCAGTACTTC.